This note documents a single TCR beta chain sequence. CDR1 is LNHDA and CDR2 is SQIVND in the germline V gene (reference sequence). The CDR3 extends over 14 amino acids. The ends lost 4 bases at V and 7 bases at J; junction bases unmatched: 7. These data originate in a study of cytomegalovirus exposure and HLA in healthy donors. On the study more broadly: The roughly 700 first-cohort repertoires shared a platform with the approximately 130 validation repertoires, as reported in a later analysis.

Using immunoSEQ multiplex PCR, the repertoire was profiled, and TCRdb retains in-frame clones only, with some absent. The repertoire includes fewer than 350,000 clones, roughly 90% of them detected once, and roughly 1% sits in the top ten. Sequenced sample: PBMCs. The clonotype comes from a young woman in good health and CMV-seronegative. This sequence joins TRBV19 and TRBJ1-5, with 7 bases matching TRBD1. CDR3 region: CASSKDRFEQPQHF. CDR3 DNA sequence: TGTGCCAGTAGTAAGGACAGGTTCGAACAGCCCCAGCATTTT.